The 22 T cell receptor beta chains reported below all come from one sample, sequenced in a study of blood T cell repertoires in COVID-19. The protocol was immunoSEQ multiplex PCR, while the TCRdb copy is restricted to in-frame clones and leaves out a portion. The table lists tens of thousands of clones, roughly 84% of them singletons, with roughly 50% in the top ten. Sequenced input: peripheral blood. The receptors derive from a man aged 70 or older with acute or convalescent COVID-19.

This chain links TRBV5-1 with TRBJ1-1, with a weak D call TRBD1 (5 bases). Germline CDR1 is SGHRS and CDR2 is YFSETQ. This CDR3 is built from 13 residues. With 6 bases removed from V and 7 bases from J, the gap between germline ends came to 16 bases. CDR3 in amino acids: CASTYSGTNEAFF. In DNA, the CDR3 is TGCGCCAGCACGTATTCAGGGACTAATGAAGCTTTCTTT.

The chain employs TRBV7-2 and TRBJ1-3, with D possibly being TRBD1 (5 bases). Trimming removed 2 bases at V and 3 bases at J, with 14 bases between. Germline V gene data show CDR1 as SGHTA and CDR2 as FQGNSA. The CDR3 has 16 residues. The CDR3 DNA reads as TGTGCCAGCAGCTTACGGGGTGGGGGGAGTGGAAACACCATATATTTT. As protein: CASSLRGGGSGNTIYF.

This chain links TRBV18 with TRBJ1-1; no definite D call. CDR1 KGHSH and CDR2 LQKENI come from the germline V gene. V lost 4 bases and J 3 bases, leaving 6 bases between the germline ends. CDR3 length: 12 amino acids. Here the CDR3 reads CASSLRDTEAFF. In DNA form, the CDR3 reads TGTGCCAGCTCACTGCGGGACACTGAAGCTTTCTTT.

CDR3 bases: TGTGCCAGCAGCGTACGACAGGGGCGGCCCCAGCATTTT. Encoded protein: CASSVRQGRPQHF. This rearrangement joins TRBV7-2 to TRBJ1-5; TRBD1 matches 8 bases. CDR3 size: 13 residues. Germline V gene data show CDR1 as SGHTA and CDR2 as FQGNSA. The V gene end was trimmed by 5 bases and the J gene end by 9 bases; junction bases not matched to a gene: 6.

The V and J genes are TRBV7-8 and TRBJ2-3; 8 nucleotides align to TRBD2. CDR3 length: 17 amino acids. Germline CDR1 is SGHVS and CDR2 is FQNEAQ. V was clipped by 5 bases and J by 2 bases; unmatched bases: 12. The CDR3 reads CASSIGGAGRSTDTQYF. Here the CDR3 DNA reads TGTGCCAGCAGCATCGGGGGGGCGGGGCGGTCCACAGATACGCAGTATTTT.

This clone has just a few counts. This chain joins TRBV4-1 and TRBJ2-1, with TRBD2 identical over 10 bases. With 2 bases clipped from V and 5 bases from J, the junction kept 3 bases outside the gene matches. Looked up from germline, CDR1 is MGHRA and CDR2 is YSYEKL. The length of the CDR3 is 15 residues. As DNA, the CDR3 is TGCGCCAGCAGCCAATGGCTAGCGGGGGACAATGAGCAGTTCTTC. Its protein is CASSQWLAGDNEQFF.

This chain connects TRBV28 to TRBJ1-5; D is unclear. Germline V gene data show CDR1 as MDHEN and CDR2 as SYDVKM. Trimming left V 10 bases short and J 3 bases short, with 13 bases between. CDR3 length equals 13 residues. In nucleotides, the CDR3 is TGTGCCATCCGGGGTCAGGCCAATCAGCCCCAGCATTTT. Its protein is CAIRGQANQPQHF.

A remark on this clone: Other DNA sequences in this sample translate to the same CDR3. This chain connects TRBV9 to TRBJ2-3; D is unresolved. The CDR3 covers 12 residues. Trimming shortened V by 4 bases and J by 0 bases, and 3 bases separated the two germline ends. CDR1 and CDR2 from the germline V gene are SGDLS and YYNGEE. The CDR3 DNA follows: TGTGCCAGCAGCCTCAGCACAGATACGCAGTATTTT. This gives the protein CASSLSTDTQYF. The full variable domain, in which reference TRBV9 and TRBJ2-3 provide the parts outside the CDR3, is DSGVTQTPKHLITATGQRVTLRCSPRSGDLSVYWYQQSLDQGLQFLIQYYNGEERAKGNILERFSAQQFPDLHSELNLSSLELGDSALYFCASSLSTDTQYFGPGTRLTVL.

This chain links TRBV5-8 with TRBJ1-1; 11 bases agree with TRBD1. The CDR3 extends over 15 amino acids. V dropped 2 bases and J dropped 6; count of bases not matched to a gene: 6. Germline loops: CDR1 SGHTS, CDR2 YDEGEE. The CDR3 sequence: CASSFFRTGGPEAFF. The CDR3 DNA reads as TGTGCCAGCAGCTTCTTCCGGACAGGGGGCCCTGAAGCTTTCTTT.

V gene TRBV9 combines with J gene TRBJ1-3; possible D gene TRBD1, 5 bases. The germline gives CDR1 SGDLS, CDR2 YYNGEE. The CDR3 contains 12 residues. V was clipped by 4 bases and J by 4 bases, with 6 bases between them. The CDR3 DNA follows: TGTGCCAGCAGCCCAGGGGGAAACACCATATATTTT. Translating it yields CASSPGGNTIYF.

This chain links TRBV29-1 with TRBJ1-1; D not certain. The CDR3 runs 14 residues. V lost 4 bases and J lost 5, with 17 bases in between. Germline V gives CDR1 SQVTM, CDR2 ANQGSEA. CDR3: CSVAGRRARTEAFF. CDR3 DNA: TGCAGCGTTGCCGGGAGGCGGGCGAGGACTGAAGCTTTCTTT.

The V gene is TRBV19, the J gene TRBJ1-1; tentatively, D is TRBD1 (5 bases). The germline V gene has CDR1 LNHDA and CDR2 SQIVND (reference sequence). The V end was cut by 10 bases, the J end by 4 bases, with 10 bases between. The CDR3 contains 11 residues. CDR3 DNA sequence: TGTGCCACCGGGGGGGTCACTGAAGCTTTCTTT. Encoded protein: CATGGVTEAFF. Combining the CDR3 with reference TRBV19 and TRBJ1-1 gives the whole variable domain DGGITQSPKYLFRKEGQNVTLSCEQNLNHDAMYWYRQDPGQGLRLIYYSQIVNDFQKGDIAEGYSVSREKKESFPLTVTSAQKNPTAFYLCATGGVTEAFFGQGTRLTVV.

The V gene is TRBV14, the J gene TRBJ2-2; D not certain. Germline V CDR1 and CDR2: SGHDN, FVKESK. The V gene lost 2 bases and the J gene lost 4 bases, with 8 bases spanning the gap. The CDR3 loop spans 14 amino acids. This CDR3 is CASSQTISTGELFF. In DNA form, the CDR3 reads TGTGCCAGCAGCCAAACTATCAGCACCGGGGAGCTGTTTTTT.

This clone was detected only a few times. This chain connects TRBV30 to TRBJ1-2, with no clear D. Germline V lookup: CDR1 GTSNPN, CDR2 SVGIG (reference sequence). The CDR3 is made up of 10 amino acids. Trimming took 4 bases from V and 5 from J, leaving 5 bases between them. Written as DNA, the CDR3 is TGTGCCTGGACGGAGTATGGCTACACCTTC. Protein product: CAWTEYGYTF. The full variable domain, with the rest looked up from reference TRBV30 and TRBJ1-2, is SQTIHQWPATLVQPVGSPLSLECTVEGTSNPNLYWYRQAAGRGLQLLFYSVGIGQISSEVPQNLSASRPQDRQFILSSKKLLLSDSGFYLCAWTEYGYTFGSGTRLTVV.

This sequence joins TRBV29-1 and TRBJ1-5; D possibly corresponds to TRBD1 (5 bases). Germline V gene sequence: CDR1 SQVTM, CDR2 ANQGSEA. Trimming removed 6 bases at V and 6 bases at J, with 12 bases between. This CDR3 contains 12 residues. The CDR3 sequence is CSVGMGGQPQHF. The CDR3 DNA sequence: TGCAGCGTCGGGATGGGGGGTCAGCCCCAGCATTTT.

The CDR3 DNA is TGTGCCACCAGTGATTTCATCAGGGATTGGTCCTACGAGCAGTACTTC. Protein: CATSDFIRDWSYEQYF. The V call is TRBV24-1, the J call TRBJ2-7; a weak D match, TRBD1 (5 bases). The V end was cut by 1 base, the J end by 1 base, with 13 bases between. The germline V gene has CDR1 KGHDR and CDR2 SFDVKD. The CDR3 totals 16 residues.

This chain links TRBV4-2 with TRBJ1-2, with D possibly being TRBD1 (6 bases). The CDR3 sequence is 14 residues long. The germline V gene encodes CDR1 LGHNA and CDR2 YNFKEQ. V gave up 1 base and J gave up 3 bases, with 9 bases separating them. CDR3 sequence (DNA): TGTGCCAGCAGCCAAGGGGGGCAAGACTATGGCTACACCTTC. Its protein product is CASSQGGQDYGYTF.

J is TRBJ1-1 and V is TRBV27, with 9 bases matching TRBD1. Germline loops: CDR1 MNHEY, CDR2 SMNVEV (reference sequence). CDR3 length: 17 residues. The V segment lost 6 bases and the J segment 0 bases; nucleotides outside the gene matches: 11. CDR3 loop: CASRPSTGGPVNTEAFF. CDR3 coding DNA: TGTGCCAGCAGACCATCTACAGGGGGCCCGGTGAACACTGAAGCTTTCTTT.

The CDR3 spells CASSFRPGTASGNTIYF. The CDR3 DNA follows: TGTGCCAGCAGCTTTAGGCCGGGGACAGCCTCTGGAAACACCATATATTTT. V and J are TRBV11-2 and TRBJ1-3; 7 bases agree with TRBD1. Germline lookup yields CDR1 SGHAT and CDR2 FQNNGV. The CDR3 extends over 17 amino acids. The trim removed 3 bases at V and 0 bases at J, leaving 8 bases unmatched.

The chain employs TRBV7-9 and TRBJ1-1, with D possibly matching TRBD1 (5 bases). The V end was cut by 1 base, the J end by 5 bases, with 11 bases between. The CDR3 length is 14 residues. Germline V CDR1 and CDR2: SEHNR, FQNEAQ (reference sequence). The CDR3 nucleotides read TGTGCCAGCAGCTTAGGCCAGGGTAGTACTGAAGCTTTCTTT. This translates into CASSLGQGSTEAFF.

The CDR3 sequence: CASSLVLFEAFF. The CDR3 DNA sequence: TGTGCCAGCAGTTTGGTACTTTTTGAAGCTTTCTTT. The V gene is TRBV12-3 or TRBV12-4, the J gene TRBJ1-1; no reliable D call. The germline V and J ends were trimmed by 3 bases and 7 bases, with 9 bases remaining between them. This CDR3 has 12 residues.

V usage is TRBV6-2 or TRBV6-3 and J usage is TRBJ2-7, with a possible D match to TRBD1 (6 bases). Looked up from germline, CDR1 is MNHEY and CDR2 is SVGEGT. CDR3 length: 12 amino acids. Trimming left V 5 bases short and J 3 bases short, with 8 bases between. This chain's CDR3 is CASSTQGYEQYF. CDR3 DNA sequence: TGTGCCAGCAGTACACAGGGCTACGAGCAGTACTTC.